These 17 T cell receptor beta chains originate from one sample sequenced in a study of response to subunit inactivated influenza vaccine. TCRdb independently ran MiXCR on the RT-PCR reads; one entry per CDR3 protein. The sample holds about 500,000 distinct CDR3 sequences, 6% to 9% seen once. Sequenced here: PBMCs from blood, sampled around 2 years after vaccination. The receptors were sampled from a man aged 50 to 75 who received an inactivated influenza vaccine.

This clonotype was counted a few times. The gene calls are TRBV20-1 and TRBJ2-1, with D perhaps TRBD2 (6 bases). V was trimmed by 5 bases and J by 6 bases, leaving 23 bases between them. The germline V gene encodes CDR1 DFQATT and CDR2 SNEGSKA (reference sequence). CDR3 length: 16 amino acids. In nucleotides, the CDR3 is TGCAGTGCTCCTCGCTACCCGGGACTCAGACCCAATGAGCAGTTCTTC. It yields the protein CSAPRYPGLRPNEQFF.

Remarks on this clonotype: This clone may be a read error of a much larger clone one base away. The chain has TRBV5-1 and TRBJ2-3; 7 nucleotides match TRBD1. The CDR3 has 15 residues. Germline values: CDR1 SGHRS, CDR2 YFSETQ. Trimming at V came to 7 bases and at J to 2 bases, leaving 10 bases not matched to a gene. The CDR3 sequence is CASCRRTGTTDTQYF. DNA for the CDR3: TGCGCCAGCTGCAGGCGGACAGGAACCACAGATACGCAGTATTTT.

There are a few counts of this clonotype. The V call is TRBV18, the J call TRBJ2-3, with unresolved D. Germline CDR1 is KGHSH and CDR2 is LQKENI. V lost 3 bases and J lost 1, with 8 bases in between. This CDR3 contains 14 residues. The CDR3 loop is CASSPNPGTDTQYF. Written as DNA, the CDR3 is TGTGCCAGCTCACCTAATCCGGGCACAGATACGCAGTATTTT. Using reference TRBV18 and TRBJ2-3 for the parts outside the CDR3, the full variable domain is NAGVMQNPRHLVRRRGQEARLRCSPMKGHSHVYWYRQLPEEGLKFMVYLQKENIIDESGMPKERFSAEFPKEGPSILRIQQVVRGDSAAYFCASSPNPGTDTQYFGPGTRLTVL.

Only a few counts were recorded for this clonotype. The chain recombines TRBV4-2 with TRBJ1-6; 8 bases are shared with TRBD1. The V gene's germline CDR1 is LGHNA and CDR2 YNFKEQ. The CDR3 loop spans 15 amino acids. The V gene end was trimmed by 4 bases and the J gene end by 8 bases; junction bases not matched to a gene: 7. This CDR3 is CASSPQGALDSPLHF. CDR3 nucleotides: TGTGCCAGCAGCCCCCAGGGGGCGTTGGATTCACCCCTCCACTTT.

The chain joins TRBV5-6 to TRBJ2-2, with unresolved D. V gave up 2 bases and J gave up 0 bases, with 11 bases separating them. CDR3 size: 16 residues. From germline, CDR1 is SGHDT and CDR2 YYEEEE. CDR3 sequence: CASSLLTVANTGELFF. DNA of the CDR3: TGTGCCAGCAGCTTACTCACGGTGGCGAACACCGGGGAGCTGTTTTTT.

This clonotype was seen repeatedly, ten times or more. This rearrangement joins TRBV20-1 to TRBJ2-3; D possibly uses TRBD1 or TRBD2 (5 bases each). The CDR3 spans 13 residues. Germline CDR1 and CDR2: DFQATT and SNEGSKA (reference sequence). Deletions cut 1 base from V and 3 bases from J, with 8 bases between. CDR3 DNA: TGCAGTGCTAGAGGGGACCAGACAGATACGCAGTATTTT. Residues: CSARGDQTDTQYF.

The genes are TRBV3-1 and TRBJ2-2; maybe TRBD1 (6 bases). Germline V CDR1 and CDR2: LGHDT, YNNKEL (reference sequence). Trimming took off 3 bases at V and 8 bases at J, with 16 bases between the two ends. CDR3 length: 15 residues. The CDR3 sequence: CASSHHSDSQGELFF. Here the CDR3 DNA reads TGTGCCAGCAGCCACCACTCGGACAGTCAGGGGGAGCTGTTTTTT.

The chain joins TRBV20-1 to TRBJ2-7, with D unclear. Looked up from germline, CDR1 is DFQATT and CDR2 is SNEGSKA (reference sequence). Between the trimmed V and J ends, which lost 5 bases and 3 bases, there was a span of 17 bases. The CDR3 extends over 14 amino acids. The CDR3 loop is CSAGPRVRDYEQYF. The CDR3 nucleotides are TGCAGTGCTGGTCCTAGAGTTAGAGACTACGAGCAGTACTTC.

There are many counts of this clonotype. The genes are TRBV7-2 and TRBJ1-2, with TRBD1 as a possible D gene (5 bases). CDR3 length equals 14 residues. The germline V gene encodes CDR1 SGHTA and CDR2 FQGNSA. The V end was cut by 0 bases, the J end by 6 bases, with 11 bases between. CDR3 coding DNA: TGTGCCAGCAGCTTAGCCGGGGGTAAGAATGGCTACACCTTC. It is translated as CASSLAGGKNGYTF.

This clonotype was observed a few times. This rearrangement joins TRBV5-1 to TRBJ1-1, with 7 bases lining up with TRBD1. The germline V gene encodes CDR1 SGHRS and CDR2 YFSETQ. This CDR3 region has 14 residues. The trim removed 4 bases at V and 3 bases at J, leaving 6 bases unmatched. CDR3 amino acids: CASSEQGPDTEAFF. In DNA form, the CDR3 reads TGCGCCAGCAGCGAACAGGGGCCCGACACTGAAGCTTTCTTT. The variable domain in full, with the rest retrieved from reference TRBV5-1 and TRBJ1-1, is KAGVTQTPRYLIKTRGQQVTLSCSPISGHRSVSWYQQTPGQGLQFLFEYFSETQRNKGNFPGRFSGRQFSNSRSEMNVSTLELGDSALYLCASSEQGPDTEAFFGQGTRLTVV.

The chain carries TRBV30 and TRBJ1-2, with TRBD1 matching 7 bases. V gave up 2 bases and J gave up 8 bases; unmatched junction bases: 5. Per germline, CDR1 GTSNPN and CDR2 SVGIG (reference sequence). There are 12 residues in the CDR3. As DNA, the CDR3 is TGTGCCTGGAGTCCCCAGGGGGAGGGCTACACCTTC. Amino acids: CAWSPQGEGYTF. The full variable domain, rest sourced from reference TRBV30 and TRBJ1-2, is SQTIHQWPATLVQPVGSPLSLECTVEGTSNPNLYWYRQAAGRGLQLLFYSVGIGQISSEVPQNLSASRPQDRQFILSSKKLLLSDSGFYLCAWSPQGEGYTFGSGTRLTVV.

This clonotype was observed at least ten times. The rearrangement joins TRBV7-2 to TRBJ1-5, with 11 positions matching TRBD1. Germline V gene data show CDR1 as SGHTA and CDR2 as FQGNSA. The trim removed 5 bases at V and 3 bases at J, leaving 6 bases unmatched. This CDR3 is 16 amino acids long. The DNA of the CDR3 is TGTGCCAGCAGCCCCCGGACAGGGGGCATCAATCAGCCCCAGCATTTT. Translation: CASSPRTGGINQPQHF. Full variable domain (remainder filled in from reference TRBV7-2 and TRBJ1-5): GAGVSQSPSNKVTEKGKDVELRCDPISGHTALYWYRQSLGQGLEFLIYFQGNSAPDKSGLPSDRFSAERTGGSVSTLTIQRTQQEDSAVYLCASSPRTGGINQPQHFGDGTRLSIL.

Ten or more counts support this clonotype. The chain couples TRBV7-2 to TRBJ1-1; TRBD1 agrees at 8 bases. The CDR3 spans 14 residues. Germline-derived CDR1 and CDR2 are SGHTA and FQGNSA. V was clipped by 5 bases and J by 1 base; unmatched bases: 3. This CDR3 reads CASSAQGGNTEAFF. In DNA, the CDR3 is TGTGCCAGCAGCGCACAGGGGGGGAACACTGAAGCTTTCTTT.

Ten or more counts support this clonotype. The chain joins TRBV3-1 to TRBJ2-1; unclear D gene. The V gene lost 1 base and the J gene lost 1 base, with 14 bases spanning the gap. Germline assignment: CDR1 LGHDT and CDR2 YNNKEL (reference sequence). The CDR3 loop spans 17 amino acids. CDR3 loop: CASSQAPGSVSYNEQFF. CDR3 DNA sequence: TGTGCCAGCAGCCAAGCCCCCGGGTCTGTATCCTACAATGAGCAGTTCTTC.

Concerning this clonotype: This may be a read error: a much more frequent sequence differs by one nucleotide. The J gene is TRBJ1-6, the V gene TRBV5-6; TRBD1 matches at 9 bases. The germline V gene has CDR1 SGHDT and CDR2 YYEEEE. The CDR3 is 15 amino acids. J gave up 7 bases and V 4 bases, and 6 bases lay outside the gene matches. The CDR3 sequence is CASSHRTGENSPLHF. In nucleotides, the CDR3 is TGTGCCAGCAGCCACCGGACAGGGGAGAATTCACCCCTCCACTTT. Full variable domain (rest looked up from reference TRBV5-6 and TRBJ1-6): DAGVTQSPTHLIKTRGQQVTLRCSPKSGHDTVSWYQQALGQGPQFIFQYYEEEERQRGNFPDRFSGHQFPNYSSELNVNALLLGDSALYLCASSHRTGENSPLHFGNGTRLTVT.

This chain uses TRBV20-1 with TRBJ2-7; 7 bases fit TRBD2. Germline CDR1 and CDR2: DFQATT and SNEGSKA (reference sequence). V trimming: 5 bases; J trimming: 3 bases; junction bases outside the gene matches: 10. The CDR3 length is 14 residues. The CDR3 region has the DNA TGCAGTGCTCGGGGGAGGGTAGATATCTACGAGCAGTACTTC. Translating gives CSARGRVDIYEQYF.

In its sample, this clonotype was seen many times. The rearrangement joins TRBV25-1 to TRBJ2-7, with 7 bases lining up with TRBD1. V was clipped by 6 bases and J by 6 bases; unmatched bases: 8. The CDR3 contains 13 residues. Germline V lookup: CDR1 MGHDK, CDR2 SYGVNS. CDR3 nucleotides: TGTGCCAGCAGCGAGGGGGCGAGGGCCGAGCAGTACTTC. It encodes CASSEGARAEQYF.